This T cell receptor (beta chain) came from a study of blood T cell repertoires in COVID-19. For the study at large: Acute-phase and convalescent COVID-19 samples originated in the United States, Italy and Spain. PBMCs, B-cell-depleted T cells, or T cells provided the cDNA or gDNA that made up the material.

As handled by the study authors: Amplifying reference gene primers gave estimates of nucleated cell counts. Libraries were prepared by immunoSEQ multiplex PCR; TCRdb keeps only in-frame clonotypes and omits some of them. V and J calls and clone size come straight from that table; D and trimming were deduced from the DNA. The top ten hold 13% to 15% of the sample, which has more than 150,000 clones, almost 85% seen once. Germline assignment: CDR1 SNHLY and CDR2 FYNNEI. The trim removed 0 bases at V and 5 bases at J, leaving 14 bases unmatched. CDR3 length: 19 amino acids. The receptor was isolated from a man aged 18 to 30 with active or convalescent COVID-19. Sample: peripheral blood. This chain uses TRBV2 with TRBJ2-1; 9 bases fit TRBD2. The CDR3 coding sequence is TGTGCCAGCAGTGAAGCGGTAGCGGGGGCCCACTTACGAGACAATGAGCAGTTCTTC. Amino acids: CASSEAVAGAHLRDNEQFF.